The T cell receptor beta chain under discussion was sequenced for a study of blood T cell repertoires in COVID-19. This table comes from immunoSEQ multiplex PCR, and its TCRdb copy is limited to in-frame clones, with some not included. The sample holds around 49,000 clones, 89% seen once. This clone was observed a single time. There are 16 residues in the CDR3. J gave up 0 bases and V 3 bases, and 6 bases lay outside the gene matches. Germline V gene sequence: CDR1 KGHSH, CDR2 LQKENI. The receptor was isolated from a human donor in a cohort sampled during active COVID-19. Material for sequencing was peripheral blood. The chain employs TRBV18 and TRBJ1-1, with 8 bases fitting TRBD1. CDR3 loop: CASSPTGVSMNTEAFF. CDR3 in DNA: TGTGCCAGCTCACCGACAGGGGTGTCCATGAACACTGAAGCTTTCTTT.